A selection of T cell receptor beta chains follows, all from one sample in a study of radiation and T cells in renal cell carcinoma. Measured with immunoSEQ multiplex PCR; TCRdb has only the in-frame clones, and not every one. Of about 130,000 clones in the sample, about four fifths were seen once. The source was blood, collected from a patient whose treatment included radiotherapy and nephrectomy. The receptors stem from an older woman with renal cell carcinoma. Each CDR3 is given without its conserved first and last residue.

V | CDR3
TRBV11-1 | ASSPGQVVGEQY
TRBV6-1 | ASSRLNHNSPLH
TRBV28 | ASSGARNYGYT
TRBV5-4 | ASSLEGFTEAF
TRBV4-1 | ASSQGQVGIPQH
TRBV4-1 | ASSQVGLSNEKLF
TRBV19 | ASSIAGGGSANEKLF
TRBV2 | ASSSLQGIHEQY
TRBV5-1 | ASSIQLHSTDTQY
TRBV5-1 | ASSLEQGVRTDTQY
TRBV10-3 | AITSGLGGADGYT
TRBV5-1 | ASSLGASGNYEQY
TRBV27 | ASSLSTGAGETQY
TRBV18 | ASSLLRTGGRNTEAF
TRBV4-2 | ASSQDGGSTIYGYT
TRBV19 | ASSRVRDRGYNEQF
TRBV6-5 | ASSYAPGYTEAF
TRBV11-3 | ASSPGGDGSMTQY
TRBV25-1 | ASSDQQGTQETQY
TRBV9 | ASSAGTRHTGELF
TRBV4-1 | ASSPDRQGARNEQF
TRBV6-5 | ASSSFGRGGYT
TRBV27 | ASSLLGQGLVGPQH
TRBV9 | ATADLAKNIQY
TRBV6-1 | ASSVSGNWETQY
TRBV19 | ASSLRLGGTNEKLF
TRBV19 | ASSIPGKSTDTQY
TRBV27 | ASSITSGGFFGEQF
TRBV19 | ASALPRGQGARNGYT
TRBV6-1 | ASSESGSPASEAF
TRBV28 | ACRGGGVETQY
TRBV4-1 | ASSQDGTGPKETQY
TRBV7-2 | ASSSGTGGTGNTIY
TRBV2 | ASSERGTSYYEQY
TRBV19 | ASILSAVGLSYEQY
TRBV5-1 | ASQVAGSADTQY
TRBV15 | ATSSGTTATNEKLF
TRBV19 | ASRQGFQPQH
TRBV28 | ASNPGTGVSPLH
TRBV19 | ASSYQRNTIY
TRBV6-1 | ASSGTGGNTEAF
TRBV28 | ASSLTGRNTEAF
TRBV7-6 | ASSLSPGNTEAF
TRBV5-5 | ASSYHRMNTEAF
TRBV4-2 | ASSQERGGNTEAF
TRBV5-1 | ASRTTGYNEQF
TRBV29-1 | SVGRTPYEQY
TRBV15 | ATSRSWGRQGASNQPQH
TRBV10-3 | AISEPTGGYEQF
TRBV28 | ASSLGQAFGVASH
TRBV28 | ASSHSERSTDTQY
TRBV28 | ASSLGHLGSGELF
TRBV28 | ASSSGATGGDQPQH